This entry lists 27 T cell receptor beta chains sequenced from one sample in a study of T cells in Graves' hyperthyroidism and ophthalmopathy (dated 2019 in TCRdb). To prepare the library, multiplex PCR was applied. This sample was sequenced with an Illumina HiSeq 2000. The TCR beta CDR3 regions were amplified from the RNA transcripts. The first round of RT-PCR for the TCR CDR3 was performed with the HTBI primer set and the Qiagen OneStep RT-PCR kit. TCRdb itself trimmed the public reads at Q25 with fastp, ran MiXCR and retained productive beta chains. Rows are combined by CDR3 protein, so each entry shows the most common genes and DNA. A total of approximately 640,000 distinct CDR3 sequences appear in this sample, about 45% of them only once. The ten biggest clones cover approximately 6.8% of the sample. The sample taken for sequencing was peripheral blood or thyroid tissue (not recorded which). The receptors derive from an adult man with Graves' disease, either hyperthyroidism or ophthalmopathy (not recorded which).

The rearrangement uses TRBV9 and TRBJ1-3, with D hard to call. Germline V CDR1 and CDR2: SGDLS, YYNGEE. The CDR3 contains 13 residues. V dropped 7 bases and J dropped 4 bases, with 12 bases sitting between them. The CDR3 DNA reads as TGTGCCAGCGGTAAGGTGTCGGGAAACACCATATATTTT. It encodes CASGKVSGNTIYF.

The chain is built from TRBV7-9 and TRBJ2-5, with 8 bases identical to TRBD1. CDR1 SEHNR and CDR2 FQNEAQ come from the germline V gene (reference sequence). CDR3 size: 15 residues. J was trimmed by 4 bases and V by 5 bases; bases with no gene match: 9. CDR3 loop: CASSLDRGWAETQYF. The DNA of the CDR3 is TGTGCCAGCAGCCTAGACAGGGGATGGGCAGAGACCCAGTACTTC.

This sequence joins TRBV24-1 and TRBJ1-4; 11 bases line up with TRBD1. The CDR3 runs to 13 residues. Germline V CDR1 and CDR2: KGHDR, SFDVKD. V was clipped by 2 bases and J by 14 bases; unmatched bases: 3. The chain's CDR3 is CATSDSRTGGLFF. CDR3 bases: TGTGCCACCAGTGATTCGAGGACAGGGGGCCTGTTTTTT.

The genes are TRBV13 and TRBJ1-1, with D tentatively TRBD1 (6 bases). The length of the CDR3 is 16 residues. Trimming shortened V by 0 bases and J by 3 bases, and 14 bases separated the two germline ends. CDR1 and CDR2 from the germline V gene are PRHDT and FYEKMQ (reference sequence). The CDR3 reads CASSLGQGRDHTEAFF. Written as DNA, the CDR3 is TGTGCCAGCAGCTTAGGCCAGGGGAGGGACCACACTGAAGCTTTCTTT.

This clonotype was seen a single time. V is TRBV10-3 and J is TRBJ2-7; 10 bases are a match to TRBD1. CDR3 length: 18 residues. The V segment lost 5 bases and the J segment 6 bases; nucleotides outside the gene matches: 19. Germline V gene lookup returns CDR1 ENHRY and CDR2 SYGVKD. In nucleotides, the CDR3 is TGTGCCATCAGTAGCCCGACCGGGACAGGGGTGGAACATCTCGAGCAGTACTTC. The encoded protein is CAISSPTGTGVEHLEQYF.

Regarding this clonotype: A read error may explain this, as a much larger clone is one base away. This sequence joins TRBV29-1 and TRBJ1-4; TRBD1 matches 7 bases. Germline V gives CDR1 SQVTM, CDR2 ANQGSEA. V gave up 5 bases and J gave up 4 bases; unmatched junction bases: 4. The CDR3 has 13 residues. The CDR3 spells CSVLDRNNEKLFF. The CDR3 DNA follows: TGCAGCGTTCTGGACAGGAATAATGAAAAACTGTTTTTT.

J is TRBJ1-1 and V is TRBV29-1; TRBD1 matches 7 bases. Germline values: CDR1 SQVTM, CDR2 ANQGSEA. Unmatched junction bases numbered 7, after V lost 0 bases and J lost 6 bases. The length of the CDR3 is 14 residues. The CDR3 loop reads CSVEDLQGLAEAFF. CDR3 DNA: TGCAGCGTTGAAGACTTACAGGGGCTGGCTGAAGCTTTCTTT.

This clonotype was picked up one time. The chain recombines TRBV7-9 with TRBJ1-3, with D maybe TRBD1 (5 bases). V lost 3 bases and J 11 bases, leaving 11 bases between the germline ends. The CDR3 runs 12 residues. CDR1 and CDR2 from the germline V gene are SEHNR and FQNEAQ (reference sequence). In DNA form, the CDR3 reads TGTGCCAGCAGCTTCGGTGGGGACCCCATATATTTT. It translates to CASSFGGDPIYF.

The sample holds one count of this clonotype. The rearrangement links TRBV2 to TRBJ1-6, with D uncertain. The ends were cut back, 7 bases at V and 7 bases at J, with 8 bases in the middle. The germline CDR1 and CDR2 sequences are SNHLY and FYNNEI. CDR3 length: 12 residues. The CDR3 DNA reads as TGTGCCAGCAACCTCGCGAATTCACCCCTCCACTTT. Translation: CASNLANSPLHF.

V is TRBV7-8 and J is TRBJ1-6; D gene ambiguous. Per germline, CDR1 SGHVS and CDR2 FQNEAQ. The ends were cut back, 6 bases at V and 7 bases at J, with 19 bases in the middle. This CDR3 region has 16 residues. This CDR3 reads CASSYSVWQLNSPLHF. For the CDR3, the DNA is TGTGCCAGCAGTTACTCGGTGTGGCAGTTGAATTCACCCCTCCACTTT.

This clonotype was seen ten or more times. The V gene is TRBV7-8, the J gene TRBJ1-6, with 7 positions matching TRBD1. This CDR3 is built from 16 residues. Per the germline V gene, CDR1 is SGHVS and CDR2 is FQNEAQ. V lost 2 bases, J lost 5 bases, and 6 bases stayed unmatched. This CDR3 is CASSLLRGRDNSPLHF. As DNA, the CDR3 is TGTGCCAGCAGCTTATTGAGGGGGCGAGATAATTCACCCCTCCACTTT.

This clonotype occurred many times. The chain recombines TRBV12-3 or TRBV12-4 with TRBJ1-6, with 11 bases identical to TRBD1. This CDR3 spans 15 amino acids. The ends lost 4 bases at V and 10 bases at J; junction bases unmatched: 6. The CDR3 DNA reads TGTGCCAGCAGTTGGGGTGGGACAGGGGGATCACCCCTCCACTTT. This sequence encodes CASSWGGTGGSPLHF.

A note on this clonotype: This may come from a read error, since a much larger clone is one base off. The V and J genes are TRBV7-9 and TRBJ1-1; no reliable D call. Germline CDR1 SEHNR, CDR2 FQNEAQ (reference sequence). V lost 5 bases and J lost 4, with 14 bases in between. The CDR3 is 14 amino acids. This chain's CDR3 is CASSPSRVGTEAFF. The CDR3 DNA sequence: TGTGCCAGCAGCCCCTCCCGGGTTGGCACTGAAGCTTTCTTT.

The CDR3 loop is CASSERGAAEAFF. Written as DNA, the CDR3 is TGTGCCAGCAGTGAACGGGGGGCGGCCGAAGCTTTCTTT. The chain recombines TRBV9 with TRBJ1-1; D is perhaps TRBD1 (6 bases). The CDR3 sequence is 13 residues long. Germline-derived CDR1 and CDR2 are SGDLS and YYNGEE. Between the trimmed V and J ends, which lost 5 bases and 8 bases, there was a span of 16 bases.

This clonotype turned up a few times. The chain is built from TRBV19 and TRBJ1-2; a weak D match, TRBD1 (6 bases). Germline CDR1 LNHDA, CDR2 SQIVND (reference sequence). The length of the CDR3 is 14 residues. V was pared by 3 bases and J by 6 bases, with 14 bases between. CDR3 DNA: TGTGCCAGTAGTATTGGGCAGGGGTGGAATGGCTACACCTTC. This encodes CASSIGQGWNGYTF.

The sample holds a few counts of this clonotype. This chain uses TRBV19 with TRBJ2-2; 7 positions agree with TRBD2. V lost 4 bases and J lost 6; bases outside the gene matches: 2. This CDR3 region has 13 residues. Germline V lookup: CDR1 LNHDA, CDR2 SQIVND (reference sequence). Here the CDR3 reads CASSTLASGELFF. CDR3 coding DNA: TGTGCCAGTAGTACACTAGCGTCCGGGGAGCTGTTTTTT.

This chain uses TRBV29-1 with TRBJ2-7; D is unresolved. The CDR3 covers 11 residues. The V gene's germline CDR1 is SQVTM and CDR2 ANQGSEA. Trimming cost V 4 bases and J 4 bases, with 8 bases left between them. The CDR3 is CSVGRAYEQYF. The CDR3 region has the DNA TGCAGCGTTGGTCGAGCATACGAGCAGTACTTC.

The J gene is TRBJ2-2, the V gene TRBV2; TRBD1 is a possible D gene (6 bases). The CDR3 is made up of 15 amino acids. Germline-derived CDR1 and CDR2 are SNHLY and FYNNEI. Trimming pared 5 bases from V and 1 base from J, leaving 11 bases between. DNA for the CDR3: TGTGCCAGCAGTTACCTGGGACAGAACACCGGGGAGCTGTTTTTT. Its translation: CASSYLGQNTGELFF. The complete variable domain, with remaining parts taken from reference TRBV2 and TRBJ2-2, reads EPEVTQTPSHQVTQMGQEVILRCVPISNHLYFYWYRQILGQKVEFLVSFYNNEISEKSEIFDDQFSVERPDGSNFTLKIRSTKLEDSAMYFCASSYLGQNTGELFFGEGSRLTVL.

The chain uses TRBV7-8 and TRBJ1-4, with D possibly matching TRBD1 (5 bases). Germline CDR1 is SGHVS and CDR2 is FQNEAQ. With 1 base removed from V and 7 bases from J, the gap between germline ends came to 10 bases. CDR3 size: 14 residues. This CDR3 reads CASSLDLGGEKLFF. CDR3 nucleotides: TGTGCCAGCAGCTTAGATTTGGGGGGTGAAAAACTGTTTTTT.

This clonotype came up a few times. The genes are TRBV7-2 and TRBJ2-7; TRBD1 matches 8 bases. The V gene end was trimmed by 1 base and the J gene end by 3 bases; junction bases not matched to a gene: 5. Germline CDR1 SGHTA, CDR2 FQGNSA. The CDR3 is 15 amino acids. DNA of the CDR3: TGTGCCAGCAGCTTAGGGCCAGGGGGCTACTACGAGCAGTACTTC. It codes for CASSLGPGGYYEQYF. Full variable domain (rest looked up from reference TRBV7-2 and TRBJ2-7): GAGVSQSPSNKVTEKGKDVELRCDPISGHTALYWYRQSLGQGLEFLIYFQGNSAPDKSGLPSDRFSAERTGGSVSTLTIQRTQQEDSAVYLCASSLGPGGYYEQYFGPGTRLTVT.

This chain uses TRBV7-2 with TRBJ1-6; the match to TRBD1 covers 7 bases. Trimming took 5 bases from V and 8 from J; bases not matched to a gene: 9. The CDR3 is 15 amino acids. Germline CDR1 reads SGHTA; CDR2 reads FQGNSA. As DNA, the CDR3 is TGTGCCAGCAGCCAAGAGACAGGGTGGGATTCACCCCTCCACTTT. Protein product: CASSQETGWDSPLHF.

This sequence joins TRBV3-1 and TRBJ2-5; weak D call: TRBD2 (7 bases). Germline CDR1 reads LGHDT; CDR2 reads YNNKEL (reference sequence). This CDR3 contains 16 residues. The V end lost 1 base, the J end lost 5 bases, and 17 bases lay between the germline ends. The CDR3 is CASSQVPGRGAETQYF. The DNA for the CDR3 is TGTGCCAGCAGCCAAGTTCCCGGACGGGGGGCTGAGACCCAGTACTTC.

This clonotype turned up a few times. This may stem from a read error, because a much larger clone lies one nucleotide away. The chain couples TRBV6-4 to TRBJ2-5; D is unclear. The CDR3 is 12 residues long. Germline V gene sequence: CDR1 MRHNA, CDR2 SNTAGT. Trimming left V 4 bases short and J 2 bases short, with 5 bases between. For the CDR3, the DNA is TGTGCCAGCAGTGGCCCTCAAGAGACCCAGTACTTC. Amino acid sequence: CASSGPQETQYF.

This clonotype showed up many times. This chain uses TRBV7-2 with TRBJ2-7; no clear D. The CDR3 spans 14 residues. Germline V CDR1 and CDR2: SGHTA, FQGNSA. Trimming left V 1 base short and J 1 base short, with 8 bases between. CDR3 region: CASSLDPQSYEQYF. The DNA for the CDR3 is TGTGCCAGCAGCTTAGATCCGCAATCCTACGAGCAGTACTTC.

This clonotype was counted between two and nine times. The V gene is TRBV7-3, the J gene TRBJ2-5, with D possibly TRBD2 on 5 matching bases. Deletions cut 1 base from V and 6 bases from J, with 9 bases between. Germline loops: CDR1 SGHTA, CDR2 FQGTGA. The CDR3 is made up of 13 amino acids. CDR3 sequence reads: CASSLRGQQTQYF. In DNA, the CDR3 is TGTGCCAGCAGCTTAAGAGGGCAGCAGACCCAGTACTTC.

The CDR3 here is CASGRDRANTEAFF. CDR3 sequence (DNA): TGTGCCAGCGGGCGGGACAGGGCGAACACTGAAGCTTTCTTT. This sequence joins TRBV25-1 and TRBJ1-1; 9 bases are shared with TRBD1. CDR3 length: 14 residues. The germline CDR1 and CDR2 sequences are MGHDK and SYGVNS. The V and J ends lost 8 bases and 1 base, in that order; junction bases with no gene match: 5.

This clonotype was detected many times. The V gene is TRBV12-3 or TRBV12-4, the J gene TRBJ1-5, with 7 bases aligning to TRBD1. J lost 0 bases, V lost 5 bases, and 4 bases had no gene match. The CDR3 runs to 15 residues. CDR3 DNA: TGTGCCAGCAGTCGACAGGGTTTTAGCAATCAGCCCCAGCATTTT. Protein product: CASSRQGFSNQPQHF.